This T cell receptor (beta chain) emerged from a study of T cell responses to AZD1222 COVID-19 vaccine. The repertoire was sequenced with immunoSEQ multiplex PCR; TCRdb's copy has only in-frame clones and lacks some. This sample carries 120,000 to 150,000 clones, more than 75% of them seen once, and the ten largest clones take 3.1%. Comment on this clone: The antigen is not known.

General study results and limits: In all cases, repertoires were sampled only after the peak T cell response. Clonal diversity may have been underestimated, and the donors were mostly white British, with more females than males. Baseline serostatus was positive in only six or seven AZD1222 recipients.

Germline CDR1 reads MNHEY; CDR2 reads SVGAGI. The CDR3 runs 12 residues. V was trimmed by 8 bases and J by 4 bases, leaving 11 bases between them. Pooled together were second doses at about 4 or about 12 weeks. This TCR came from an adult who received the AZD1222 COVID-19 vaccine. The sequencing here drew on peripheral blood, taken 28 days after the second AZD1222 dose. The V and J genes are TRBV6-5 and TRBJ1-1, with a possible D match to TRBD1 (5 bases). Here the CDR3 DNA reads TGTGCCAGCGGGGGGGGGATCACTGAAGCTTTCTTT. Amino acids: CASGGGITEAFF.